The 25 T cell receptor beta chains listed next were all sequenced from one sample in a study of shared clonotypes between healthy human individuals. Clones were read by immunoSEQ multiplex PCR, and TCRdb kept only the in-frame ones, dropping some. The sample has about 820,000 clones, approximately 92% seen once. Positive CCR7 selection of CD45RO-negative cells yielded the naive CD8 cells, and terminally differentiated effector memory CD45RA+ cells were excluded. Sequencing used naive CD8+ T cells sorted from blood. These receptors were collected from a man aged 30 to 45 in good health.

The CDR3 DNA is TGTGCCAGCAGCCACACAGGGGTCTGGGACACCGGGGAGCTGTTTTTT. As protein: CASSHTGVWDTGELFF. J is TRBJ2-2 and V is TRBV7-9, with 7 bases identical to TRBD1. V was clipped by 5 bases and J by 3 bases; unmatched bases: 9. The CDR3 totals 16 residues. The germline V gene encodes CDR1 SEHNR and CDR2 FQNEAQ (reference sequence).

This clone has a handful of counts. This chain connects TRBV2 to TRBJ1-2; 7 bases are a match to TRBD1. The CDR3 runs to 12 residues. Germline V gene lookup returns CDR1 SNHLY and CDR2 FYNNEI. J was trimmed by 7 bases and V by 7 bases; bases with no gene match: 6. DNA of the CDR3: TGTGCCAGCATCGACAGGGTGGCTGGCTACACCTTC. Translation gives CASIDRVAGYTF.

This chain connects TRBV13 to TRBJ2-3; no firm D call. V dropped 3 bases and J dropped 3 bases, with 19 bases sitting between them. The CDR3 sequence is 17 residues long. The germline V gene has CDR1 PRHDT and CDR2 FYEKMQ (reference sequence). The CDR3 loop reads CASSFTQAPIGTDTQYF. Here the CDR3 DNA reads TGTGCCAGCAGCTTCACCCAAGCTCCTATCGGGACAGATACGCAGTATTTT.

Notes on this clone: Within the sample, other DNA sequences also encode this same CDR3. The chain employs TRBV27 and TRBJ2-3; no clear D. The germline V gene has CDR1 MNHEY and CDR2 SMNVEV (reference sequence). Trimming removed 3 bases from V and 0 bases from J, with 7 bases in between. The CDR3 sequence is 14 residues long. As DNA, the CDR3 is TGTGCCAGCAGTTTCCTAGGGAGCACAGATACGCAGTATTTT. It translates to CASSFLGSTDTQYF.

The V call is TRBV29-1, the J call TRBJ2-1; D is perhaps TRBD1 or TRBD2 (5 bases each). This CDR3 is 16 amino acids long. V gave up 3 bases and J gave up 2 bases, with 17 bases separating them. Germline V CDR1 and CDR2: SQVTM, ANQGSEA. The chain's CDR3 is CSVEGVGRTAYNEQFF. CDR3 bases: TGCAGCGTTGAGGGGGTTGGGCGGACTGCCTACAATGAGCAGTTCTTC.

The rearrangement joins TRBV29-1 to TRBJ2-1, with D perhaps matching TRBD1 (6 bases). Trimming stripped 4 bases from V and 10 bases from J, with 20 bases between. This CDR3 contains 14 residues. Germline values: CDR1 SQVTM, CDR2 ANQGSEA. Written as DNA, the CDR3 is TGCAGCGTTGGTACAGGGACGGGATCATGGGAGCAGTTCTTC. Protein: CSVGTGTGSWEQFF.

This clone appeared a single time. This chain uses TRBV20-1 with TRBJ2-7; D is unclear. Germline-derived CDR1 and CDR2 are DFQATT and SNEGSKA (reference sequence). This CDR3 region has 11 residues. V shed 3 bases and J shed 4 bases, with 7 bases lying between them. The CDR3 nucleotides are TGCAGTGCTAGTATAGGGTACGAGCAGTACTTC. This gives the protein CSASIGYEQYF.

This chain joins TRBV6-1 and TRBJ2-5; TRBD2 aligns across 12 bases. The CDR3 consists of 14 residues. Per the germline V gene, CDR1 is MNHNS and CDR2 is SASEGT. Germline trimming cut 8 bases from V and 4 bases from J; bases unmatched to any gene: 5. Here the CDR3 reads CASSRTSGTETQYF. The CDR3 DNA reads TGTGCCAGCTCTCGGACTAGCGGGACAGAGACCCAGTACTTC.

The chain is built from TRBV4-1 and TRBJ1-1; D is undetermined. Trimming cost V 2 bases and J 3 bases, with 13 bases left between them. CDR3 size: 15 residues. In germline, CDR1 is MGHRA, CDR2 YSYEKL. CDR3 nucleotide sequence: TGCGCCAGCAGCCAACTTGTCAGGTTTGACACTGAAGCTTTCTTT. This encodes CASSQLVRFDTEAFF.

This clone was found once. The chain recombines TRBV5-6 with TRBJ1-2; 11 nucleotides agree with TRBD1. The V and J ends lost 1 base and 4 bases, in that order; junction bases with no gene match: 9. There are 17 residues in the CDR3. Germline V lookup: CDR1 SGHDT, CDR2 YYEEEE. Here the CDR3 DNA reads TGTGCCAGCAGCTTGTTAGTGGACAGGGGGCGCATCTATGGCTACACCTTC. It encodes CASSLLVDRGRIYGYTF. Filled out from reference TRBV5-6 and TRBJ1-2, the complete variable domain reads DAGVTQSPTHLIKTRGQQVTLRCSPKSGHDTVSWYQQALGQGPQFIFQYYEEEERQRGNFPDRFSGHQFPNYSSELNVNALLLGDSALYLCASSLLVDRGRIYGYTFGSGTRLTVV.

The V gene is TRBV2, the J gene TRBJ2-1; TRBD1 aligns across 8 bases. The V gene's germline CDR1 is SNHLY and CDR2 FYNNEI. J gave up 7 bases and V 4 bases, and 9 bases lay outside the gene matches. There are 15 residues in the CDR3. CDR3 sequence: CASSVAETGDNEQFF. CDR3 DNA sequence: TGTGCCAGCAGTGTCGCCGAGACAGGGGATAATGAGCAGTTCTTC.

This clone was recorded a few times. The CDR3 region has the DNA TGTGCCAGCAGCCCTCCTCTGGTGAATGAGCAGTTCTTC. Encoded protein: CASSPPLVNEQFF. The V call is TRBV7-9, the J call TRBJ2-1; D remains unclear. Germline V lookup: CDR1 SEHNR, CDR2 FQNEAQ (reference sequence). Trimming took 5 bases from V and 7 from J, leaving 12 bases between them. CDR3 length: 13 residues.

The rearrangement uses TRBV28 and TRBJ2-3; 7 bases map to TRBD1. This CDR3 contains 17 residues. Germline values: CDR1 MDHEN, CDR2 SYDVKM. The J segment lost 2 bases and the V segment lost 5 bases, leaving 13 bases of the junction unmatched. The CDR3 region has the DNA TGTGCCAGCAGTCAAAAAAAAACAGGGGTCCTCACAGATACGCAGTATTTT. Translation: CASSQKKTGVLTDTQYF.

The genes are TRBV6-1 and TRBJ1-5, with no clear D. Between the trimmed V and J ends, which lost 6 bases and 7 bases, there was a span of 16 bases. Germline V gives CDR1 MNHNS, CDR2 SASEGT. This CDR3 is 14 amino acids long. The CDR3 here is CASRAGVSGQPQHF. The CDR3 nucleotides are TGTGCCAGCAGAGCCGGGGTCAGCGGCCAGCCCCAGCATTTT.

This chain joins TRBV25-1 and TRBJ2-1; weak D call: TRBD2 (5 bases). In germline, CDR1 is MGHDK, CDR2 SYGVNS. The V end was cut by 2 bases, the J end by 14 bases, with 13 bases between. This CDR3 is 12 amino acids long. In DNA, the CDR3 is TGTGCCAGCAGTGAAGAGGCTAGGAGGAAGTTCTTC. It translates to CASSEEARRKFF.

V and J are TRBV7-8 and TRBJ2-7; tentatively, D is TRBD2 (6 bases). V was cut by 0 bases and J by 9 bases, with 9 bases left in between. This CDR3 is built from 12 residues. Germline V gene sequence: CDR1 SGHVS, CDR2 FQNEAQ. CDR3 nucleotide sequence: TGTGCCAGCAGCTTAGCTCAGCGGGCGCAGTACTTC. This codes for CASSLAQRAQYF.

Here the CDR3 DNA reads TGCGCCAGCAGTACCTCCCTAGCGGGAATGAGGGAGCAGTTCTTC. Amino acids: CASSTSLAGMREQFF. J is TRBJ2-1 and V is TRBV5-1, with 9 nucleotides matching TRBD2. Germline V gives CDR1 SGHRS, CDR2 YFSETQ. V lost 5 bases and J lost 10; bases outside the gene matches: 13. The CDR3 contains 15 residues.

This clone was observed a few times. The chain couples TRBV10-3 to TRBJ1-1; D uncertain. Germline V gene data show CDR1 as ENHRY and CDR2 as SYGVKD. The CDR3 contains 11 residues. Trimming cost V 2 bases and J 4 bases, with 2 bases left between them. The CDR3 DNA sequence: TGTGCCATCAGTGAGAGCACTGAAGCTTTCTTT. Encoded protein: CAISESTEAFF.

The chain has TRBV19 and TRBJ1-5, with 8 nucleotides matching TRBD1. There are 19 residues in the CDR3. J gave up 4 bases and V 4 bases, and 18 bases lay outside the gene matches. The germline V gene has CDR1 LNHDA and CDR2 SQIVND (reference sequence). The CDR3 loop is CASSTPDRVWAGLNQPQHF. DNA for the CDR3: TGTGCCAGTAGTACACCGGACAGGGTTTGGGCCGGCCTGAATCAGCCCCAGCATTTT.

This clone was counted ten times or more. Other DNA sequences in this specimen translate into the identical CDR3. The rearrangement uses TRBV15 and TRBJ1-5; D is unclear. The CDR3 contains 12 residues. Germline CDR1 is LNHNV and CDR2 is YYDKDF (reference sequence). The V end was cut by 0 bases, the J end by 4 bases, with 1 base between. Here the CDR3 DNA reads TGTGCCACCAGCAGAGAGAATCAGCCCCAGCATTTT. The encoded protein is CATSRENQPQHF. Full variable domain (remainder filled in from reference TRBV15 and TRBJ1-5): DAMVIQNPRYQVTQFGKPVTLSCSQTLNHNVMYWYQQKSSQAPKLLFHYYDKDFNNEADTPDNFQSRRPNTSFCFLDIRSPGLGDTAMYLCATSRENQPQHFGDGTRLSIL.

V gene TRBV18 combines with J gene TRBJ2-7, with D possibly being TRBD2 (6 bases). The CDR3 length is 16 residues. The germline V gene encodes CDR1 KGHSH and CDR2 LQKENI. The V end lost 0 bases, the J end lost 0 bases, and 12 bases lay between the germline ends. CDR3 coding DNA: TGTGCCAGCTCACCACCCGGGACTGATTCCTCCTACGAGCAGTACTTC. Translated, it gives CASSPPGTDSSYEQYF.

V is TRBV28 and J is TRBJ1-1; 10 nucleotides match TRBD1. This CDR3 spans 18 amino acids. The V gene end was trimmed by 6 bases and the J gene end by 0 bases; junction bases not matched to a gene: 13. Germline assignment: CDR1 MDHEN and CDR2 SYDVKM. The CDR3 loop is CASSLLSRDRGMNTEAFF. The CDR3 DNA follows: TGTGCCAGCAGCCTATTGAGCCGGGACAGGGGAATGAACACTGAAGCTTTCTTT.

The rearrangement joins TRBV27 to TRBJ2-7, with 9 bases that match TRBD1. V trimming: 2 bases; J trimming: 0 bases; junction bases outside the gene matches: 5. The CDR3 spans 16 residues. CDR1 is MNHEY and CDR2 is SMNVEV in the germline V gene (reference sequence). CDR3 sequence reads: CASSLLGTGNSYEQYF. Here the CDR3 DNA reads TGTGCCAGCAGTTTACTCGGGACAGGGAACTCCTACGAGCAGTACTTC.

This sequence joins TRBV4-3 and TRBJ2-2; D uncertain. CDR1 LGHNA and CDR2 YSLEER come from the germline V gene. V lost 2 bases and J 4 bases, leaving 14 bases between the germline ends. The length of the CDR3 is 16 residues. The CDR3 loop is CASSQYSLQGTGELFF. CDR3 bases: TGCGCCAGCAGCCAATACTCCCTCCAAGGCACCGGGGAGCTGTTTTTT.

The V call is TRBV6-5, the J call TRBJ2-3, with 9 bases lining up with TRBD2. Germline V gene data show CDR1 as MNHEY and CDR2 as SVGAGI. Unmatched junction bases numbered 12, after V lost 4 bases and J lost 7 bases. The CDR3 sequence is 16 residues long. The CDR3 spells CASSSDRRGGVYTQYF. The CDR3 region has the DNA TGTGCCAGCAGTTCCGATCGGCGCGGGGGGGTGTATACGCAGTATTTT.